This TCR beta chain was obtained from a study of breast tumors, draining lymph nodes, adjacent tissues. Points from the study as a whole: Tumors had less TCR diversity than lymph nodes, more than nontumor tissue.

TCRdb passed the multiplex PCR reads through MiXCR, listing each CDR3 protein once. This sample has under 250,000 distinct CDR3 sequences; roughly 32% occur once, and the top ten carry around 1.4%. The CDR3 covers 12 residues. Germline V gene lookup returns CDR1 LNHNV and CDR2 YYDKDF (reference sequence). Points on this clonotype: Its antigen is not known. One end of the junction varies from germline; a read error may be responsible.

Breast cancer patients provided tissue from their axillary draining lymph nodes. Sample: axillary lymph node tissue. The chain employs TRBV15 and TRBJ2-7; D might be TRBD1 (5 bases). This TCR was sampled from a female donor with breast cancer. Some clones in this sample may be carry-over from other donors' samples. Here the CDR3 reads CTTSRATDEQYF. The CDR3 nucleotides are TGTACCACCAGCAGGGCTACAGACGAGCAGTACTTC.